The 2 T cell receptor beta chains reported below all come from one sample, sequenced in a study of shared clonotypes between healthy human individuals. Repertoires were generated with immunoSEQ multiplex PCR, while TCRdb's copy carries only in-frame clones and drops some. In the table there are 450,000 to 500,000 clones, over 70% of which are singletons. Source material: PBMCs. The receptors originated from a middle-aged woman in good health. Some clones in this sample may be carry-over from other donors' samples.

The chain couples TRBV29-1 to TRBJ2-3; D is undetermined. Germline V gives CDR1 SQVTM, CDR2 ANQGSEA. This CDR3 region has 10 residues. The germline V and J ends were trimmed by 6 bases and 6 bases, with 7 bases remaining between them. In DNA form, the CDR3 reads TGCAGCGTCGAGACGGATACGCAGTATTTT. Translation: CSVETDTQYF.

This clone was seen ten or more times. Other DNA sequences within the sample encode an identical CDR3. V and J are TRBV29-1 and TRBJ2-5; no clear D gene. V gave up 5 bases and J gave up 1 base, with 8 bases separating them. The length of the CDR3 is 12 residues. Germline V gives CDR1 SQVTM, CDR2 ANQGSEA. In nucleotides, the CDR3 is TGCAGCGTTTCATTAATCCAAGAGACCCAGTACTTC. Translating it yields CSVSLIQETQYF.